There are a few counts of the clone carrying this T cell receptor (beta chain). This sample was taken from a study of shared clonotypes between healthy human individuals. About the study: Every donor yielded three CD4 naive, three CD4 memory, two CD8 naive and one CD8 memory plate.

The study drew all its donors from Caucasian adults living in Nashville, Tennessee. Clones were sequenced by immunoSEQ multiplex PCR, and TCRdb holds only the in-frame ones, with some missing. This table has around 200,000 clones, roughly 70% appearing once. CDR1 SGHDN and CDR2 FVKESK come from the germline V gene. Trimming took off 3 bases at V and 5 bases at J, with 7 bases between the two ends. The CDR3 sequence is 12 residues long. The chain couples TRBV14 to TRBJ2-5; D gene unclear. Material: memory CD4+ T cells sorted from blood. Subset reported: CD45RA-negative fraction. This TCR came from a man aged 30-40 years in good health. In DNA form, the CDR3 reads TGTGCCAGCAGCCATGCACACGAGACCCAGTACTTC. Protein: CASSHAHETQYF. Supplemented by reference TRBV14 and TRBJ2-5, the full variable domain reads EAGVTQFPSHSVIEKGQTVTLRCDPISGHDNLYWYRRVMGKEIKFLLHFVKESKQDESGMPNNRFLAERTGGTYSTLKVQPAELEDSGVYFCASSHAHETQYFGPGTRLLVL.